This T cell receptor beta chain emerged from a study of blood T cell repertoires in COVID-19. Libraries were prepared by immunoSEQ multiplex PCR; TCRdb keeps only in-frame clonotypes and omits some of them. This sample yields roughly 50,000 clones, of which 89% are seen a single time; approximately 14% belongs to the top ten. The origin of this receptor is a woman aged 60-75 years with active COVID-19. The sample consisted of peripheral blood.

In DNA form, the CDR3 reads TGTGCCAGCTCACCCCTCGGACAGATGAACACTGAAGCTTTCTTT. Protein sequence: CASSPLGQMNTEAFF. The chain combines TRBV18 with TRBJ1-1, with D tentatively TRBD1 (6 bases). CDR3 length: 15 amino acids. Per the germline V gene, CDR1 is KGHSH and CDR2 is LQKENI. Between the trimmed V and J ends, which lost 3 bases and 0 bases, there was a span of 11 bases.